These T cell receptor beta chains were read from a single sample in a study of blood T cell repertoires in COVID-19. Generated by immunoSEQ multiplex PCR, the TCRdb table keeps only in-frame clones and is missing some. Here the sample spans roughly 190,000 clones, more than 80% being singletons. The material sequenced was peripheral blood. These receptors were taken from a woman in her fifties or sixties with acute or convalescent COVID-19. Each CDR3 is given with its conserved first and last residue. Each record gives: V gene, D gene, clone size, J gene, CDR3 protein, CDR3 DNA. The D gene is left open where the match is weak. Size tells how often a clone was seen (once, few, many) or the class of an expanded clone, and some rows leave it out.

v_call: TRBV29-1
d_call: NA
clone_size: NA
j_call: TRBJ2-5
cdr3_aa: CSVVKETQYF
cdr3_nt: TGCAGCGTTGTCAAAGAGACCCAGTACTTC

v_call: TRBV2
d_call: TRBD1
clone_size: NA
j_call: TRBJ1-6
cdr3_aa: CASTELTGRSPLHF
cdr3_nt: TGTGCCAGCACGGAGTTGACAGGGAGATCACCCCTCCACTTT

v_call: TRBV11-3
d_call: TRBD1
clone_size: NA
j_call: TRBJ2-3
cdr3_aa: CASSVGQGPTDTQYF
cdr3_nt: TGTGCCAGCAGCGTGGGACAGGGGCCCACAGATACGCAGTATTTT

v_call: TRBV19
d_call: TRBD1
clone_size: NA
j_call: TRBJ1-5
cdr3_aa: CASSTTGYQPQHF
cdr3_nt: TGTGCCAGTAGTACGACAGGGTATCAGCCCCAGCATTTT

v_call: TRBV9
d_call: NA
clone_size: NA
j_call: TRBJ1-1
cdr3_aa: CASSPLGANTEAFF
cdr3_nt: TGTGCCAGCAGCCCTCTGGGGGCGAACACTGAAGCTTTCTTT

v_call: TRBV11-2
d_call: NA
clone_size: NA
j_call: TRBJ2-6
cdr3_aa: CASSPLAGSLSGANVLTF
cdr3_nt: TGTGCCAGCAGCCCTCTGGCCGGGAGTCTCTCTGGGGCCAACGTCCTGACTTTC

v_call: TRBV6-5
d_call: TRBD2
clone_size: NA
j_call: TRBJ2-5
cdr3_aa: CATHRDYLQETQYF
cdr3_nt: TGTGCCACCCACCGGGACTACCTACAAGAGACCCAGTACTTC

v_call: TRBV6-2/TRBV6-3
d_call: NA
clone_size: NA
j_call: TRBJ1-2
cdr3_aa: CASSYSRQGYTF
cdr3_nt: TGTGCCAGCAGTTACTCCCGACAGGGCTACACCTTC

v_call: TRBV2
d_call: TRBD1
clone_size: NA
j_call: TRBJ2-1
cdr3_aa: CASSLGTGGIYNEQFF
cdr3_nt: TGTGCCAGCAGTTTAGGGACAGGGGGTATCTACAATGAGCAGTTCTTC

v_call: TRBV21-1
d_call: NA
clone_size: NA
j_call: TRBJ2-1
cdr3_aa: CASSILGPRKDNEQFF
cdr3_nt: TGTGCCAGCAGCATTCTGGGTCCCAGGAAAGACAATGAGCAGTTCTTC

v_call: TRBV11-2
d_call: NA
clone_size: NA
j_call: TRBJ1-1
cdr3_aa: CASSPAGLPNTEAFF
cdr3_nt: TGTGCCAGCAGCCCAGCGGGCCTACCGAACACTGAAGCTTTCTTT

v_call: TRBV5-1
d_call: NA
clone_size: NA
j_call: TRBJ2-5
cdr3_aa: CASSPGSWMETQYF
cdr3_nt: TGCGCCAGCAGCCCCGGGTCCTGGATGGAGACCCAGTACTTC

v_call: TRBV18
d_call: NA
clone_size: few
j_call: TRBJ1-1
cdr3_aa: CASSLTGEANTEAFF
cdr3_nt: TGTGCCAGCTCACTGACGGGGGAGGCGAACACTGAAGCTTTCTTT

v_call: TRBV5-1
d_call: TRBD2
clone_size: NA
j_call: TRBJ2-3
cdr3_aa: CASSLQPSGSTDTQYF
cdr3_nt: TGCGCCAGCAGCTTGCAACCTAGCGGGAGTACAGATACGCAGTATTTT

v_call: TRBV25-1
d_call: NA
clone_size: few
j_call: TRBJ2-7
cdr3_aa: CASSDSRGGQYF
cdr3_nt: TGTGCCAGCAGTGATTCTAGGGGTGGGCAGTACTTC

v_call: TRBV6-5
d_call: TRBD1
clone_size: NA
j_call: TRBJ1-2
cdr3_aa: CASSLGQHYGYTF
cdr3_nt: TGTGCCAGCAGCTTGGGACAGCACTATGGCTACACCTTC

v_call: TRBV11-2
d_call: TRBD2
clone_size: NA
j_call: TRBJ2-1
cdr3_aa: CASTLSIAGVNEQFF
cdr3_nt: TGTGCCAGCACCTTGTCGATAGCGGGAGTTAATGAGCAGTTCTTC

v_call: TRBV19
d_call: TRBD1
clone_size: medium-sized
j_call: TRBJ1-6
cdr3_aa: CATSGGYSPLHF
cdr3_nt: TGTGCCACATCAGGGGGATATTCACCCCTCCACTTT

v_call: TRBV28
d_call: TRBD1
clone_size: NA
j_call: TRBJ1-4
cdr3_aa: CASSGRGKSGTNEKLFF
cdr3_nt: TGTGCCAGCAGCGGCAGGGGGAAGTCGGGAACTAATGAAAAACTGTTTTTT

v_call: TRBV13
d_call: TRBD1
clone_size: NA
j_call: TRBJ1-3
cdr3_aa: CASSFGLPATGTGNTIYF
cdr3_nt: TGTGCCAGCAGCTTTGGACTACCGGCGACAGGGACTGGAAACACCATATATTTT